Given below is one T cell receptor beta chain in context. Its antigen is still unknown. CD4 enrichment then naive enrichment separated naive from memory CD4+ cells. Produced via immunoSEQ multiplex PCR; TCRdb's table is partial and in-frame only. This table holds 43,000 or so clones, over 70% found once. Trimming cost V 6 bases and J 1 base, with 10 bases left between them. CDR3 length: 14 amino acids. Germline CDR1 MDHEN, CDR2 SYDVKM. This sample was taken from a study of CD4 T cells in relation to SARS-CoV-2 and coronaviruses. Background on the study: Patient ages ranged from about 20 to 80, median 38. Convalescent patients were fewer than ten males and a handful of females; two were Hispanic.

The TCR sequence derives from an adult with COVID-19. J is TRBJ1-3 and V is TRBV28; D gene ambiguous. The sequenced material came from naive CD4+ T cells from PBMCs, cultured in vitro. The sample's subset: naive CD4+ T cells isolated by negative enrichment. The CDR3 DNA reads as TGTGCCAGCAGGCAACGCTGGTCTGGAAACACCATATATTTT. Amino acids: CASRQRWSGNTIYF.